One and the same sample provided the 15 T cell receptor beta chains below, sequenced in a study of blood T cells in healthy people across ages. The second PCR ran roughly 6 to 11 cycles with a sample-barcoded 5' primer and J-beta primers. Using its own MiXCR run on the 5' RACE reads, TCRdb lists one record per CDR3 protein. The table has 720,000 or so distinct CDR3 sequences, around 41% seen once. The sample was blood. The receptor set was obtained from a man older than 75 in good health.

V gene TRBV20-1 combines with J gene TRBJ1-4; D gene ambiguous. The CDR3 is 16 residues long. Looked up from germline, CDR1 is DFQATT and CDR2 is SNEGSKA (reference sequence). Trimming cost V 3 bases and J 5 bases, with 19 bases left between them. CDR3 loop: CSASWSRVEENEKLFF. CDR3 bases: TGCAGTGCTAGCTGGTCCCGGGTGGAAGAAAATGAAAAACTGTTTTTT.

This clonotype was observed a few times. The chain carries TRBV6-4 and TRBJ1-5; D unclear. The germline V gene has CDR1 MRHNA and CDR2 SNTAGT. Trimming took off 0 bases at V and 2 bases at J, with 11 bases between the two ends. The CDR3 extends over 16 amino acids. CDR3 loop: CASSDSPCGRNQPQHF. Written as DNA, the CDR3 is TGTGCCAGCAGTGACTCACCTTGCGGCCGCAATCAGCCCCAGCATTTT.

The rearrangement joins TRBV11-2 to TRBJ1-6; a weak D match, TRBD1 (5 bases). The length of the CDR3 is 13 residues. Germline lookup yields CDR1 SGHAT and CDR2 FQNNGV. Between the trimmed V and J ends, which lost 5 bases and 7 bases, there was a span of 9 bases. The CDR3 sequence is CASSQTENSPLHF. CDR3 in DNA: TGTGCCAGCAGCCAGACAGAAAATTCACCCCTCCACTTT.

This clonotype was seen more than once but under ten times. CDR3 residues: CAISETPGTGGKKLFF. Written as DNA, the CDR3 is TGTGCCATCAGTGAAACCCCCGGGACAGGGGGGAAAAAACTGTTTTTT. The genes are TRBV10-3 and TRBJ1-4; 11 bases match TRBD1. V dropped 3 bases and J dropped 9; count of bases not matched to a gene: 9. The CDR3 extends over 16 amino acids. The germline gives CDR1 ENHRY, CDR2 SYGVKD.

This clonotype was counted between two and nine times. The chain is built from TRBV7-2 and TRBJ2-7, with TRBD2 matching 12 bases. Per the germline V gene, CDR1 is SGHTA and CDR2 is FQGNSA. The CDR3 is 16 amino acids. V lost 1 base to trimming and J lost 4 bases; unmatched junction nucleotides: 5. The CDR3 nucleotides read TGTGCCAGCAGCTTAGGACTAGCGGGAGCAGGTTACGAGCAGTACTTC. Translated, it gives CASSLGLAGAGYEQYF.

This chain joins TRBV5-1 and TRBJ2-7; 9 bases agree with TRBD2. Germline-derived CDR1 and CDR2 are SGHRS and YFSETQ. This CDR3 is built from 14 residues. J gave up 9 bases and V 3 bases, and 10 bases lay outside the gene matches. The DNA of the CDR3 is TGCGCCAGCAGCTCGAAACCTAGCGGGGAAGTGCAGTACTTC. This encodes CASSSKPSGEVQYF. Using reference TRBV5-1 and TRBJ2-7 for the parts outside the CDR3, the full variable domain is KAGVTQTPRYLIKTRGQQVTLSCSPISGHRSVSWYQQTPGQGLQFLFEYFSETQRNKGNFPGRFSGRQFSNSRSEMNVSTLELGDSALYLCASSSKPSGEVQYFGPGTRLTVT.

V gene TRBV5-1 combines with J gene TRBJ2-3; D may be TRBD1 (5 bases). The length of the CDR3 is 14 residues. CDR1 and CDR2 from the germline V gene are SGHRS and YFSETQ. The germline V and J ends were trimmed by 0 bases and 4 bases, with 9 bases remaining between them. Written as DNA, the CDR3 is TGCGCCAGCAGCTTGGACTCGACAGCAGATACGCAGTATTTT. Encoded protein: CASSLDSTADTQYF.

V usage is TRBV14 and J usage is TRBJ2-5; 8 bases agree with TRBD1. Unmatched junction bases numbered 8, after V lost 6 bases and J lost 2 bases. Germline CDR1 and CDR2: SGHDN and FVKESK. This CDR3 is built from 15 residues. This chain's CDR3 is CASSAGQGPQETQYF. DNA for the CDR3: TGTGCCAGCAGTGCTGGACAGGGACCTCAAGAGACCCAGTACTTC.

This chain joins TRBV7-2 and TRBJ2-5; 8 positions agree with TRBD1. The V and J ends lost 2 bases and 1 base, in that order; junction bases with no gene match: 15. The germline V gene encodes CDR1 SGHTA and CDR2 FQGNSA. The CDR3 spans 19 residues. The CDR3 is CASSLRAGGSGSAQETQYF. CDR3 bases: TGTGCCAGCAGCTTAAGGGCAGGGGGCTCGGGGAGCGCCCAAGAGACCCAGTACTTC.

This clonotype was seen a handful of times. This rearrangement joins TRBV12-3 or TRBV12-4 to TRBJ1-1, with a possible D match to TRBD1 (5 bases). The CDR3 totals 15 residues. Trimming removed 5 bases at V and 1 base at J, with 14 bases between. CDR3 in amino acids: CASSILRTPNTEAFF. The CDR3 DNA reads TGTGCCAGCAGTATTCTCCGGACACCGAACACTGAAGCTTTCTTT.

This clonotype was seen a few times. V usage is TRBV4-3 and J usage is TRBJ2-1; 7 positions match TRBD1. From germline, CDR1 is LGHNA and CDR2 YSLEER. The J segment lost 3 bases and the V segment lost 4 bases, leaving 6 bases of the junction unmatched. This CDR3 has 15 amino acids. CDR3 DNA: TGCGCCAGCAGCCGGGGGACAGTTCTCTACAATGAGCAGTTCTTC. Its protein is CASSRGTVLYNEQFF.

This sequence joins TRBV7-2 and TRBJ2-5, with a tentative D call TRBD2 (6 bases). The CDR3 length is 15 residues. Germline CDR1 is SGHTA and CDR2 is FQGNSA. Trimming pared 4 bases from V and 11 bases from J, leaving 23 bases between. CDR3 residues: CASSSGTLPNNEQYF. CDR3 nucleotides: TGTGCCAGCAGCTCAGGGACTCTACCGAACAATGAGCAGTACTTC. The full variable domain, with the rest looked up from reference TRBV7-2 and TRBJ2-5, is GAGVSQSPSNKVTEKGKDVELRCDPISGHTALYWYRQSLGQGLEFLIYFQGNSAPDKSGLPSDRFSAERTGGSVSTLTIQRTQQEDSAVYLCASSSGTLPNNEQYFGPGTRLLVL.

In this sample, this clonotype turned up many times. The chain is built from TRBV29-1 and TRBJ2-7, with 12 bases identical to TRBD2. The CDR3 covers 13 residues. The germline CDR1 and CDR2 sequences are SQVTM and ANQGSEA. V trimming: 5 bases; J trimming: 7 bases; junction bases outside the gene matches: 6. The CDR3: CSVRTSGMVEQYF. CDR3 nucleotides: TGCAGCGTTCGGACTAGCGGGATGGTGGAGCAGTACTTC.

This clonotype was recorded a few times. This chain connects TRBV3-1 to TRBJ2-7; D is uncertain. Germline V gene lookup returns CDR1 LGHDT and CDR2 YNNKEL (reference sequence). This CDR3 has 12 amino acids. V was pared by 1 base and J by 7 bases, with 8 bases between. CDR3 residues: CASSQVTGEQYF. CDR3 bases: TGTGCCAGCAGCCAAGTAACCGGGGAGCAGTACTTC.

This clonotype was found a few times. The chain uses TRBV4-1 and TRBJ2-2; tentatively, D is TRBD2 (6 bases). Trimming took 1 base from V and 0 from J, leaving 12 bases between them. Germline assignment: CDR1 MGHRA and CDR2 YSYEKL. This CDR3 region has 17 residues. The CDR3 region is CASSQGGDYANTGELFF. The CDR3 coding sequence is TGCGCCAGCAGCCAAGGCGGGGATTACGCGAACACCGGGGAGCTGTTTTTT.